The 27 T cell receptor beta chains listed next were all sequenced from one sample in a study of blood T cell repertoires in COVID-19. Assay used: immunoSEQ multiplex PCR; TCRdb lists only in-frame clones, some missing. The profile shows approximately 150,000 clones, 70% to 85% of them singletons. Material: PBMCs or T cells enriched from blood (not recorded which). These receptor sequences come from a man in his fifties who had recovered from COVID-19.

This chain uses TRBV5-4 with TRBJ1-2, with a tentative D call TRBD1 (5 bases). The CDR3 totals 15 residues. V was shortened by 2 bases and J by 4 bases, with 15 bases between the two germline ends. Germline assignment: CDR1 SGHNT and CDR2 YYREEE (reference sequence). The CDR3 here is CASSFGGVRAYGYTF. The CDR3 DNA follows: TGTGCCAGCAGCTTCGGAGGGGTGCGGGCCTATGGCTACACCTTC.

CDR3 DNA sequence: TGCGCCAGCAGCCCAGGGTTCACTGAAGCTTTCTTT. Its protein is CASSPGFTEAFF. This chain links TRBV5-1 with TRBJ1-1; D is possibly TRBD1 (5 bases). Germline assignment: CDR1 SGHRS and CDR2 YFSETQ. Trimming cost V 4 bases and J 4 bases, with 8 bases left between them. The CDR3 is made up of 12 amino acids.

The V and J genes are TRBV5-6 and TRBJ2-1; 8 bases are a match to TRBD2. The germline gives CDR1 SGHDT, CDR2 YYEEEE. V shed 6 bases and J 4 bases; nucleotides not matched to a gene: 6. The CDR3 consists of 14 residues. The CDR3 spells CASTPGRGYNEQFF. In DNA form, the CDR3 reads TGTGCCAGCACCCCCGGGAGGGGTTACAATGAGCAGTTCTTC.

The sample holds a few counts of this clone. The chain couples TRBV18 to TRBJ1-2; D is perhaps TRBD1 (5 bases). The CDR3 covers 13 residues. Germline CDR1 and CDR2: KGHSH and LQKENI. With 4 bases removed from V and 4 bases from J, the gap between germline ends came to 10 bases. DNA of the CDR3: TGTGCCAGCTCACGGGGACTGTCCTATGGCTACACCTTC. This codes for CASSRGLSYGYTF.

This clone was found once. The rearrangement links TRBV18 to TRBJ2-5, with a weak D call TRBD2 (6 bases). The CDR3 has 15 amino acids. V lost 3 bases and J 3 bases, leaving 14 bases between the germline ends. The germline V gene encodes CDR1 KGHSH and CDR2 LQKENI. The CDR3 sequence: CASSPRTGVKETQYF. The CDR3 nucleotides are TGTGCCAGCTCACCGAGGACGGGGGTCAAAGAGACCCAGTACTTC.

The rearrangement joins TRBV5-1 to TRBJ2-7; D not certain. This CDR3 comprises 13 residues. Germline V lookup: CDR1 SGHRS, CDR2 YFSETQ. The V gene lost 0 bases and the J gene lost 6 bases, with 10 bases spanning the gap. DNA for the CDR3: TGCGCCAGCAGCTTGGATGTTCCGGGCGAGCAGTACTTC. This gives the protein CASSLDVPGEQYF. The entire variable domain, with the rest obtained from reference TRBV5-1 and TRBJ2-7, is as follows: KAGVTQTPRYLIKTRGQQVTLSCSPISGHRSVSWYQQTPGQGLQFLFEYFSETQRNKGNFPGRFSGRQFSNSRSEMNVSTLELGDSALYLCASSLDVPGEQYFGPGTRLTVT.

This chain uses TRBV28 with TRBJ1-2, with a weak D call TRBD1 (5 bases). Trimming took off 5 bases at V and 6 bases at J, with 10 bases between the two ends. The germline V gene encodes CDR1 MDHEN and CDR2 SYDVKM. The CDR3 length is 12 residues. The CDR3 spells CASSDMDNGYTF. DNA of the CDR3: TGTGCCAGCAGTGACATGGACAATGGCTACACCTTC.

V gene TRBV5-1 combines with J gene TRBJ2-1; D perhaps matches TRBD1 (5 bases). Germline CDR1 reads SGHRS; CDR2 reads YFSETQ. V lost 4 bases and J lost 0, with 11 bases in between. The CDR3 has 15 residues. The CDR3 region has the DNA TGCGCCAGCAGCGAGGACACTGGCTCCTACAATGAGCAGTTCTTC. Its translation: CASSEDTGSYNEQFF.

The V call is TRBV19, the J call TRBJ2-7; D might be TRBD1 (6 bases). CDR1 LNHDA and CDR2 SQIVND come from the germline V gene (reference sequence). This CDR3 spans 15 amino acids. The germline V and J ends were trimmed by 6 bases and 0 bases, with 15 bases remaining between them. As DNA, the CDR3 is TGTGCCAGTAGGGCCGGGACAAAGAGCTCCTACGAGCAGTACTTC. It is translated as CASRAGTKSSYEQYF. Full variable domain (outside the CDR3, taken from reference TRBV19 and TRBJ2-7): DGGITQSPKYLFRKEGQNVTLSCEQNLNHDAMYWYRQDPGQGLRLIYYSQIVNDFQKGDIAEGYSVSREKKESFPLTVTSAQKNPTAFYLCASRAGTKSSYEQYFGPGTRLTVT.

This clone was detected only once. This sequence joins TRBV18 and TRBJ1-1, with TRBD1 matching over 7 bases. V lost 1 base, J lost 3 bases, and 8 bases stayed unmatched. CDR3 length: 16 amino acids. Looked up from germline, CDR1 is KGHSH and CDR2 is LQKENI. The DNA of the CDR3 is TGTGCCAGCTCACCACTCGAGGGGGCATGGGACACTGAAGCTTTCTTT. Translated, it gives CASSPLEGAWDTEAFF.

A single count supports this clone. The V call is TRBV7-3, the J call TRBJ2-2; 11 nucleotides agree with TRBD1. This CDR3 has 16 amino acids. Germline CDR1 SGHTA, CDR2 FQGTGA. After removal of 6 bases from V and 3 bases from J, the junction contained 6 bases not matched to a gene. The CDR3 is CASRLPGQGDTGELFF. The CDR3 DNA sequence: TGTGCCAGCAGACTACCGGGACAGGGGGACACCGGGGAGCTGTTTTTT.

CDR3 sequence: CASSDVAGAWNEQFF. CDR3 DNA sequence: TGTGCCAGCAGTGACGTAGCGGGGGCCTGGAATGAGCAGTTCTTC. This chain connects TRBV6-4 to TRBJ2-1, with TRBD2 identical over 9 bases. The V gene's germline CDR1 is MRHNA and CDR2 SNTAGT. Losses at the gene ends were 2 bases for V and 7 bases for J; bases not matched to a gene: 6. This CDR3 spans 15 amino acids.

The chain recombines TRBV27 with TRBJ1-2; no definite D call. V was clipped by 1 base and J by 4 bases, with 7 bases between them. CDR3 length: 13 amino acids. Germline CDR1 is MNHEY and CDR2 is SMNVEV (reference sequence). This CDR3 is CASSLYPSYGYTF. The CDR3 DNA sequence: TGTGCCAGCAGTTTATACCCGAGCTATGGCTACACCTTC.

The CDR3 spells CASSLSERAGGGVSTF. The CDR3 DNA is TGCGCCAGCAGCTTATCTGAAAGAGCCGGGGGTGGGGTCTCCACCTTC. The chain combines TRBV5-1 with TRBJ1-2, with TRBD1 as a possible D gene (5 bases). The CDR3 is made up of 16 amino acids. The germline CDR1 and CDR2 sequences are SGHRS and YFSETQ. V lost 2 bases to trimming and J lost 13 bases, with 27 bases between them.

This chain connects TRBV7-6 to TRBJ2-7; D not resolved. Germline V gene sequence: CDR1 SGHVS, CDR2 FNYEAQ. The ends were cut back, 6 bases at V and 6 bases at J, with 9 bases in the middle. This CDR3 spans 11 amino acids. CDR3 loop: CASRARPEQYF. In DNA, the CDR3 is TGTGCCAGCAGGGCCAGGCCCGAGCAGTACTTC. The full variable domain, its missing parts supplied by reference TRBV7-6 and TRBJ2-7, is GAGVSQSPRYKVTKRGQDVALRCDPISGHVSLYWYRQALGQGPEFLTYFNYEAQQDKSGLPNDRFSAERPEGSISTLTIQRTEQRDSAMYRCASRARPEQYFGPGTRLTVT.

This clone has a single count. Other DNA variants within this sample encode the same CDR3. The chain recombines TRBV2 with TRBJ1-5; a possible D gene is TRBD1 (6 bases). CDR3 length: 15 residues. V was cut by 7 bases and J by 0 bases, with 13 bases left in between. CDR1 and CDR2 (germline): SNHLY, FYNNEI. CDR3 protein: CASTRQELSNQPQHF. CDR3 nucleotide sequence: TGTGCCAGCACCCGACAGGAACTTAGCAATCAGCCCCAGCATTTT. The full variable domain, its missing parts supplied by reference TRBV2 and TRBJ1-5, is EPEVTQTPSHQVTQMGQEVILRCVPISNHLYFYWYRQILGQKVEFLVSFYNNEISEKSEIFDDQFSVERPDGSNFTLKIRSTKLEDSAMYFCASTRQELSNQPQHFGDGTRLSIL.

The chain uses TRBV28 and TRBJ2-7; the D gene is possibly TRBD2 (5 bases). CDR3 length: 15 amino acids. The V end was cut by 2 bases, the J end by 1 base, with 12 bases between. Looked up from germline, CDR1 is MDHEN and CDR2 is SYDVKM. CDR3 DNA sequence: TGTGCCAGCAGTTTAGCAGTTCGGACTTCCTACGAGCAGTACTTC. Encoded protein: CASSLAVRTSYEQYF.

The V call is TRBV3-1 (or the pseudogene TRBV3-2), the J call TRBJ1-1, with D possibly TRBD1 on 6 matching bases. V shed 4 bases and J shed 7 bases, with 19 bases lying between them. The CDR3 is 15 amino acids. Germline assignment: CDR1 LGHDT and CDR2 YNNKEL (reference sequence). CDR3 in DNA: TGTGCCAGCAGCCTGCCGGGACATGGGAGCGTTGAAGCTTTCTTT. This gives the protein CASSLPGHGSVEAFF.

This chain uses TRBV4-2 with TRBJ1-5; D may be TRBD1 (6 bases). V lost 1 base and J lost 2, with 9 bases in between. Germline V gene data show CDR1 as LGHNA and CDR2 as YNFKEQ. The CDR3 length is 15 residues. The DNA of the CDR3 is TGTGCCAGCAGCCAAGGACAGGTTGGCAATCAGCCCCAGCATTTT. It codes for CASSQGQVGNQPQHF.

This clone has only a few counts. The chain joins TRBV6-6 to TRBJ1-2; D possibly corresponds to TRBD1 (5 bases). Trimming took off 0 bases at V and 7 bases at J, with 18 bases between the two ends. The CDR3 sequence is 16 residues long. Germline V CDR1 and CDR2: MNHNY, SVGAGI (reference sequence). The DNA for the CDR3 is TGTGCCAGCAGTTACTCTATCGCTAGGTCAGGGATTGGCTACACCTTC. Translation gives CASSYSIARSGIGYTF.

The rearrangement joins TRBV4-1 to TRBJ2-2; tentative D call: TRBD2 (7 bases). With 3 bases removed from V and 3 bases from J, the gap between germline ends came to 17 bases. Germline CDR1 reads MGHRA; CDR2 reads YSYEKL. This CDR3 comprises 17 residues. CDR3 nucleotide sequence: TGCGCCAGCAGCCAGACGGGGGGCCTGTCTGACACCGGGGAGCTGTTTTTT. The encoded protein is CASSQTGGLSDTGELFF.

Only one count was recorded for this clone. CDR3 sequence (DNA): TGTGCCGGTAAACTAGAACAGGGCTACGAGCAGTACTTC. This encodes CAGKLEQGYEQYF. The chain links TRBV2 to TRBJ2-7; tentative D call: TRBD1 (6 bases). Germline CDR1 and CDR2: SNHLY and FYNNEI. The germline V and J ends were trimmed by 11 bases and 3 bases, with 17 bases remaining between them. The CDR3 runs 13 residues. Full variable domain (rest looked up from reference TRBV2 and TRBJ2-7): EPEVTQTPSHQVTQMGQEVILRCVPISNHLYFYWYRQILGQKVEFLVSFYNNEISEKSEIFDDQFSVERPDGSNFTLKIRSTKLEDSAMYFCAGKLEQGYEQYFGPGTRLTVT.

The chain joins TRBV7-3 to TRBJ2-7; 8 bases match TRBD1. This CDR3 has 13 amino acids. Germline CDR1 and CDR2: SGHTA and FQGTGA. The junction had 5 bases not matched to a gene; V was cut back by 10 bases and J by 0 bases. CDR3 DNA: TGTGCCACAGCCCAGGGGGCCTCCTACGAGCAGTACTTC. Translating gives CATAQGASYEQYF.

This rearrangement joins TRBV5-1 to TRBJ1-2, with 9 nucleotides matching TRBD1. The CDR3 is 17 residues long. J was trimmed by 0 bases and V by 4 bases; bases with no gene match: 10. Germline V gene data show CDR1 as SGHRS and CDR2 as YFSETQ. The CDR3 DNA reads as TGCGCCAGCAGCAAGGGACAGGGACCCTTAGCTAACTATGGCTACACCTTC. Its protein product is CASSKGQGPLANYGYTF.

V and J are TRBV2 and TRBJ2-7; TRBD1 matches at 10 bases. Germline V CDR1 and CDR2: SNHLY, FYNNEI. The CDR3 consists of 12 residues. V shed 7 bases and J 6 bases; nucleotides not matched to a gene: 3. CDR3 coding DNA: TGTGCCAGCAAGACAGGGGGCCCCGAGCAGTACTTC. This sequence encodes CASKTGGPEQYF.

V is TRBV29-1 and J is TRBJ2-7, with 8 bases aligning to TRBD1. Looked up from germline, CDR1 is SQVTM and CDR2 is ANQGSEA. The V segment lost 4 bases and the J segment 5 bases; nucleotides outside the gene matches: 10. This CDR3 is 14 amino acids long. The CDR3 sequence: CSVVIGQGGDEQYF. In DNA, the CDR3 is TGCAGCGTTGTAATAGGACAGGGTGGCGACGAGCAGTACTTC.

The CDR3 here is CASSAWDSSGTNTIYF. For the CDR3, the DNA is TGTGCCAGCAGCGCCTGGGACAGCTCTGGGACAAACACCATATATTTT. This chain uses TRBV9 with TRBJ1-3; 7 bases match TRBD1. V gave up 3 bases and J gave up 6 bases; unmatched junction bases: 12. CDR1 is SGDLS and CDR2 is YYNGEE in the germline V gene. CDR3 length: 16 residues.